This TCR beta chain was recovered during a study of T cell repertoires in urothelial bladder cancer. On the study more broadly: The roughly 12 resected lesions were three cT0, three cTa, three cT1 and three cT2 or greater.

Of note for this clone: The antigen remains unidentified.

Sequencing used immunoSEQ multiplex PCR; TCRdb keeps in-frame clones, though not all of them. The sample comprises roughly 8,800 clones, 50% to 75% of which are singletons, and 32% rests with the top ten. Germline V gene data show CDR1 as LGHNA and CDR2 as YSLEER. The CDR3 covers 15 residues. V lost 0 bases and J lost 4; bases outside the gene matches: 4. Study outcomes and limitations: Benign specimens held more T cells than urothelial carcinoma specimens. Carcinoma specimens had median about 2.2% tumor infiltrating lymphocytes, benign approximately 12%. In carcinoma specimens, a single clone made up to about 17% of infiltrating lymphocytes.

Source material: tumor-infiltrating cells from bladder cancer. The origin of this receptor is a human donor with urothelial carcinoma. The chain joins TRBV4-3 to TRBJ1-2, with TRBD1 matching 8 bases. The CDR3 DNA follows: TGCGCCAGCAGCCAAGATATGGACAGGGCCTATGGCTACACCTTC. It translates to CASSQDMDRAYGYTF.